This entry features one TCR beta chain sequence. The antigen is undetermined. This sample is part of a study of T cell clones after liver transplantation. Study context: Liver transplant recipients had immunosuppression withdrawal attempted within 2 years. Study-wide findings and caveats: In 5 of 8 subjects, circulating graft-donor-reactive CD4 TCRbeta sequences fell significantly after transplant. Graft donor-reactive T cells may have migrated into the graft rather than being deleted.

This table comes from immunoSEQ multiplex PCR, and its TCRdb copy is limited to in-frame clones, with some not included. The sample lists some 75,000 clones; about four fifths were seen once. Sorting of unstimulated PBMCs yielded separate CD3+CD4+ and CD3+CD8+ fractions. Sequencing used CD4+ T cells from blood, obtained before liver transplant. The sequence was obtained from a human donor who received a liver transplant.

For the CDR3, the DNA is TGTGCCAGCTCACCACAGTCGTCGGAAGGCTACACCTTC. It translates to CASSPQSSEGYTF. This sequence joins TRBV18 and TRBJ1-2; no definite D call. This CDR3 contains 13 residues. V was trimmed by 1 base and J by 8 bases, leaving 11 bases between them. Germline CDR1 KGHSH, CDR2 LQKENI. Together with reference TRBV18 and TRBJ1-2, the CDR3 gives the full variable domain: NAGVMQNPRHLVRRRGQEARLRCSPMKGHSHVYWYRQLPEEGLKFMVYLQKENIIDESGMPKERFSAEFPKEGPSILRIQQVVRGDSAAYFCASSPQSSEGYTFGSGTRLTVV.